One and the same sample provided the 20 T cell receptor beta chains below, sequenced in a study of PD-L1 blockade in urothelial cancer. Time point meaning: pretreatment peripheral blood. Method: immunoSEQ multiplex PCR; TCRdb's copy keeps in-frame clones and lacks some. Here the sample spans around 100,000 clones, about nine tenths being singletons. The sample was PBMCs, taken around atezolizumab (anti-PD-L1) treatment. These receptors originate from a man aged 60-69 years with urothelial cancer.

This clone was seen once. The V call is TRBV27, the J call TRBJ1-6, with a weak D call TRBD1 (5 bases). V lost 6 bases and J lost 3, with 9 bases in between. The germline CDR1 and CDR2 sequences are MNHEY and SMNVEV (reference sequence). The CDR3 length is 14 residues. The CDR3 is CASRTDSYNSPLHF. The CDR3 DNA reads TGTGCCAGCAGGACAGACAGCTATAATTCACCCCTCCACTTT.

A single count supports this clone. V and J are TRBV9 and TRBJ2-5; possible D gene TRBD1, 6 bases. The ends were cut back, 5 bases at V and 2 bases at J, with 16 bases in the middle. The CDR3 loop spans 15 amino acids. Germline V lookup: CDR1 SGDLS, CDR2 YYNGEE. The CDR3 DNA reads TGTGCCAGCAGTTATACAGGGAATATTCAAGAGACCCAGTACTTC. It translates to CASSYTGNIQETQYF.

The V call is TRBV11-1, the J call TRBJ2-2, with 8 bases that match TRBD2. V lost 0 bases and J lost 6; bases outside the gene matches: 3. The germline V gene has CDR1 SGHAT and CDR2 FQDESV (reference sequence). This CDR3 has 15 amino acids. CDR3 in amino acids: CASSLAAGVSGELFF. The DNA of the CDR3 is TGTGCCAGCAGCTTAGCAGCGGGAGTATCCGGGGAGCTGTTTTTT.

In DNA form, the CDR3 reads TGTGCCAACGGGGCGAGCGGGAGGGAGGATACGCAGTATTTT. This codes for CANGASGREDTQYF. The chain employs TRBV2 and TRBJ2-3; 10 bases align to TRBD2. Trimming cost V 10 bases and J 6 bases; bases outside gene matches: 10. The CDR3 consists of 14 residues. Germline loops: CDR1 SNHLY, CDR2 FYNNEI.

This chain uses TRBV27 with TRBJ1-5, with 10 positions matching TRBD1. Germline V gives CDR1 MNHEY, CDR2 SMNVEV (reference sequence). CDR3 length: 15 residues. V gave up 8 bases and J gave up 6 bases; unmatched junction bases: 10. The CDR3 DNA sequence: TGTGCCAGCGGGGACAGGGGCGATCGTGGTCAGCCCCAGCATTTT. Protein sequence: CASGDRGDRGQPQHF.

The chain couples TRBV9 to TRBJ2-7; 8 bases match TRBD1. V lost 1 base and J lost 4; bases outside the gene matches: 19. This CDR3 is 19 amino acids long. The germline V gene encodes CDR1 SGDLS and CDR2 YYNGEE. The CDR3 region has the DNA TGTGCCAGCAGCGTACTCAGTGGGGCCGGTGGGCAGGGGGCTTACGAGCAGTACTTC. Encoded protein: CASSVLSGAGGQGAYEQYF.

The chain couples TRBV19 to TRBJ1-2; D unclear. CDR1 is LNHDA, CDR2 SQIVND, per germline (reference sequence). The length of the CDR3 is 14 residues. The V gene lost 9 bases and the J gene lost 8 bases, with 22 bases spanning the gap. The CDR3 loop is CASRMVDSAFGYTF. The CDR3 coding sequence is TGTGCCAGCAGGATGGTGGATAGCGCCTTCGGCTACACCTTC.

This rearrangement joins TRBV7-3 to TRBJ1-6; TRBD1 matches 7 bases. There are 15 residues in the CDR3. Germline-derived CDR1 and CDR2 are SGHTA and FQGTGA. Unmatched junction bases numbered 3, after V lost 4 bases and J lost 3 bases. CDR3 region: CASSSQGNYNSPLHF. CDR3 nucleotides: TGTGCCAGCAGCTCACAGGGGAACTATAATTCACCCCTCCACTTT.

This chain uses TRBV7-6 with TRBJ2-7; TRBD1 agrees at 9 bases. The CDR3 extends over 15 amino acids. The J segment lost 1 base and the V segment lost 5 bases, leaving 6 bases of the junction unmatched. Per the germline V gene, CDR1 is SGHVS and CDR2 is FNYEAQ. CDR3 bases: TGTGCCAGCAGCACGCCGGGACAGGGATCCTACGAGCAGTACTTC. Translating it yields CASSTPGQGSYEQYF.

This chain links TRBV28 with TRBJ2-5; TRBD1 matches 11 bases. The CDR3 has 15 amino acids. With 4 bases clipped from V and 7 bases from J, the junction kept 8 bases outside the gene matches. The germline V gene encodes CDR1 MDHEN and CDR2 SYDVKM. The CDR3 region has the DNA TGTGCCAGCAGTTCACAGGGACAGGGGGGCGGGACCCAGTACTTC. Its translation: CASSSQGQGGGTQYF.

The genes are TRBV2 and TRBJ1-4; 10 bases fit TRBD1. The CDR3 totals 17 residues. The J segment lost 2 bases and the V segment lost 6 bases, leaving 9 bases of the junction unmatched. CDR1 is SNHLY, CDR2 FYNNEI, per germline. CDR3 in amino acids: CASSSGTGAGTNEKLFF. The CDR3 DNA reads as TGTGCCAGCAGCTCCGGGACAGGGGCTGGGACTAATGAAAAACTGTTTTTT.

CDR3 sequence reads: CASSLVGNRGGEQYF. CDR3 in DNA: TGTGCCAGCAGCTTGGTGGGCAACAGGGGCGGGGAGCAGTACTTC. The chain links TRBV5-4 to TRBJ2-7; TRBD1 aligns across 7 bases. Per the germline V gene, CDR1 is SGHNT and CDR2 is YYREEE (reference sequence). CDR3 length: 15 amino acids. J lost 7 bases, V lost 0 bases, and 10 bases had no gene match.

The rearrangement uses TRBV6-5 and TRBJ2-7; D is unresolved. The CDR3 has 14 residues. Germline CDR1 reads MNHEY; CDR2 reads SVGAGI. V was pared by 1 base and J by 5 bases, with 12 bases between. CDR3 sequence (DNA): TGTGCCAGCAGTTACTTAGACATGCCCCACGAGCAGTACTTC. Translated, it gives CASSYLDMPHEQYF.

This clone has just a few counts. The CDR3 here is CASSSTGGNQPQHF. The CDR3 DNA follows: TGTGCCAGTAGTAGTACAGGGGGCAATCAGCCCCAGCATTTT. The chain recombines TRBV19 with TRBJ1-5; 7 bases map to TRBD1. The germline gives CDR1 LNHDA, CDR2 SQIVND (reference sequence). CDR3 length equals 14 residues. V gave up 4 bases and J gave up 2 bases; unmatched junction bases: 2.

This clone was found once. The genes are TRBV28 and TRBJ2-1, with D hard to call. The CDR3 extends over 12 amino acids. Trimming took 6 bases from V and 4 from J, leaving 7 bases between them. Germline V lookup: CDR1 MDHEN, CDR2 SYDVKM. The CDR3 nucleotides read TGTGCCAGCAGCCTTAGTTACAATGAGCAGTTCTTC. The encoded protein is CASSLSYNEQFF. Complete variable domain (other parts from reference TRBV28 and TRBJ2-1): DVKVTQSSRYLVKRTGEKVFLECVQDMDHENMFWYRQDPGLGLRLIYFSYDVKMKEKGDIPEGYSVSREKKERFSLILESASTNQTSMYLCASSLSYNEQFFGPGTRLTVL.

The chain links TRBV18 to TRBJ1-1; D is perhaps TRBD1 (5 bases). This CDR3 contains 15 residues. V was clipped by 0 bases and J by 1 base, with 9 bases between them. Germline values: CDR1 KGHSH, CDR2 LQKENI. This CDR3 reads CASSPPWQGNTEAFF. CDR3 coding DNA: TGTGCCAGCTCACCACCTTGGCAGGGGAACACTGAAGCTTTCTTT.

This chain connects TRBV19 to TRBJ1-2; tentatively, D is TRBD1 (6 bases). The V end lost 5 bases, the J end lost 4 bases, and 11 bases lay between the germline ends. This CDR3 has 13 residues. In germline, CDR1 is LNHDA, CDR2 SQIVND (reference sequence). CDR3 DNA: TGTGCCAGTAGTCGAACAGGGACCTATGGCTACACCTTC. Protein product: CASSRTGTYGYTF.

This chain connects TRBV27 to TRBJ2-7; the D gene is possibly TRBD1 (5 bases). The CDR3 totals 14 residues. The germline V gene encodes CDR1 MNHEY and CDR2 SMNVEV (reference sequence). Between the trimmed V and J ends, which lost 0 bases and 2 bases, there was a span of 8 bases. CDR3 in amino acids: CASSLSDRAYEQYF. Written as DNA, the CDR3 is TGTGCCAGCAGTTTATCCGACAGAGCCTACGAGCAGTACTTC.

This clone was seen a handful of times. The CDR3 loop reads CAISESDREAFF. CDR3 nucleotides: TGTGCCATCAGTGAATCCGACAGGGAAGCTTTCTTT. This rearrangement joins TRBV10-3 to TRBJ1-1; D possibly corresponds to TRBD1 (6 bases). V was cut by 3 bases and J by 8 bases, with 10 bases left in between. CDR3 size: 12 residues. Germline V gene sequence: CDR1 ENHRY, CDR2 SYGVKD.

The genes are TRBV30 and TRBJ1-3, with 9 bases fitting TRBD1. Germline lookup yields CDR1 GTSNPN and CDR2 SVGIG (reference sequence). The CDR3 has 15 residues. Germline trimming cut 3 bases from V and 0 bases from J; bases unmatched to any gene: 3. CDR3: CAWSATGGSGNTIYF. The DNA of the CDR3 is TGTGCCTGGAGCGCGACAGGGGGCTCTGGAAACACCATATATTTT.